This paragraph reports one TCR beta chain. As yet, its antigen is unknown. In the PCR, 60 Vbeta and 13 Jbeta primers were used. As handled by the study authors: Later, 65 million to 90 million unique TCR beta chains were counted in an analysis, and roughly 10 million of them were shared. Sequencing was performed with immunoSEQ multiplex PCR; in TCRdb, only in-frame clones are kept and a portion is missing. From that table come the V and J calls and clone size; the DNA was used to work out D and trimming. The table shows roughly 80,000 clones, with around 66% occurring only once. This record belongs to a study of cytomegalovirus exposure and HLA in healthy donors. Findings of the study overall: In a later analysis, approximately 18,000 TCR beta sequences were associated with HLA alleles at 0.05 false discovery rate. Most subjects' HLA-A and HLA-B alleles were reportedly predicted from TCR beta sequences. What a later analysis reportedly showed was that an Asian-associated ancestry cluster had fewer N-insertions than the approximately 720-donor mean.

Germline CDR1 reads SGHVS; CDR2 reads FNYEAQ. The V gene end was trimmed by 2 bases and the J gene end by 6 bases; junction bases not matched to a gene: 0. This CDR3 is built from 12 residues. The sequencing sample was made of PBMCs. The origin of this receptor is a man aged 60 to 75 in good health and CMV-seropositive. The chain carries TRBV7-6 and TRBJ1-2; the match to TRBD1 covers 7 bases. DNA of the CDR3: TGTGCCAGCAGCTTAACAGGGGATGGCTACACCTTC. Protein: CASSLTGDGYTF.